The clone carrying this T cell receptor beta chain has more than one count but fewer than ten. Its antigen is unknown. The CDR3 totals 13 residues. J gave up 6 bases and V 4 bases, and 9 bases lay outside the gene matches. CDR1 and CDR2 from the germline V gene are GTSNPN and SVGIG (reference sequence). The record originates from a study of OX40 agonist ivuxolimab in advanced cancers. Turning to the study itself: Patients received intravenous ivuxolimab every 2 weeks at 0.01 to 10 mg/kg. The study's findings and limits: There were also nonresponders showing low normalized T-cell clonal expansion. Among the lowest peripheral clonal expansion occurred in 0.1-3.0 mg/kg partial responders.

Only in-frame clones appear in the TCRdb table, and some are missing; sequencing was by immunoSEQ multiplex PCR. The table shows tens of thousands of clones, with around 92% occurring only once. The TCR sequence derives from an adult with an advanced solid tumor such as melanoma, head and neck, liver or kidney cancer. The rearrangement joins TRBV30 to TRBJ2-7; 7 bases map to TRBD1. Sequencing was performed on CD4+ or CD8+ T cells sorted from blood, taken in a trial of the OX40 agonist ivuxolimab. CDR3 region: CAWKNRGIGEQYF. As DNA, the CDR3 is TGTGCCTGGAAAAACAGGGGAATCGGCGAGCAGTACTTC. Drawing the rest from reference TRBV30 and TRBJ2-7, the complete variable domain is SQTIHQWPATLVQPVGSPLSLECTVEGTSNPNLYWYRQAAGRGLQLLFYSVGIGQISSEVPQNLSASRPQDRQFILSSKKLLLSDSGFYLCAWKNRGIGEQYFGPGTRLTVT.